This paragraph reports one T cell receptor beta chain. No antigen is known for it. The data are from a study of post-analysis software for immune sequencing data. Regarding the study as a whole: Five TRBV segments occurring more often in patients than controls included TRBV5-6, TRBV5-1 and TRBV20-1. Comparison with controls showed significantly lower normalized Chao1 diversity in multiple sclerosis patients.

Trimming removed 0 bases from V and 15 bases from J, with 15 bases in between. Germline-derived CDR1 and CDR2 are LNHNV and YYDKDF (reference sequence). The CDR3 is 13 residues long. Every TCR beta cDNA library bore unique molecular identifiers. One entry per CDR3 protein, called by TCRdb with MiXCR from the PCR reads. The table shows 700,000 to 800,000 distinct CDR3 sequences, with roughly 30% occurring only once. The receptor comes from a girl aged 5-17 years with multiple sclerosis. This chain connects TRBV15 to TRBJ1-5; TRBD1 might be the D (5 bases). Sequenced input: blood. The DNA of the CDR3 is TGTGCCACCAGCAGAGATCGGGGCCGCAACTTGCATTTT. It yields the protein CATSRDRGRNLHF. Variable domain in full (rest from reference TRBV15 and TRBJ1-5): DAMVIQNPRYQVTQFGKPVTLSCSQTLNHNVMYWYQQKSSQAPKLLFHYYDKDFNNEADTPDNFQSRRPNTSFCFLDIRSPGLGDTAMYLCATSRDRGRNLHFGDGTRLSIL.